This paragraph reports one TCR beta chain. The data stem from a study of blood T cell repertoires in COVID-19. Under the authors' procedure: Using reference gene primer amplification, nucleated cell counts were estimated. Profiling relied on immunoSEQ multiplex PCR, and the TCRdb table lists in-frame clones only, not all of them. The DNA was the basis for D and trimming; V, J and clone size are from that table. The table records hundreds of thousands of clones, under 90% of them present only once. The specimen was PBMCs or T cells enriched from blood (not recorded which). The origin of this receptor is a man between 60 and 75 years old who had recovered from COVID-19.

The CDR3 loop is CASSPEPSSYEQYF. The DNA for the CDR3 is TGCGCCAGCAGCCCGGAGCCGAGCTCCTACGAGCAGTACTTC. V gene TRBV5-1 combines with J gene TRBJ2-7; no definite D call. The germline V gene encodes CDR1 SGHRS and CDR2 YFSETQ. The V end was cut by 4 bases, the J end by 0 bases, with 11 bases between. This CDR3 is built from 14 residues.